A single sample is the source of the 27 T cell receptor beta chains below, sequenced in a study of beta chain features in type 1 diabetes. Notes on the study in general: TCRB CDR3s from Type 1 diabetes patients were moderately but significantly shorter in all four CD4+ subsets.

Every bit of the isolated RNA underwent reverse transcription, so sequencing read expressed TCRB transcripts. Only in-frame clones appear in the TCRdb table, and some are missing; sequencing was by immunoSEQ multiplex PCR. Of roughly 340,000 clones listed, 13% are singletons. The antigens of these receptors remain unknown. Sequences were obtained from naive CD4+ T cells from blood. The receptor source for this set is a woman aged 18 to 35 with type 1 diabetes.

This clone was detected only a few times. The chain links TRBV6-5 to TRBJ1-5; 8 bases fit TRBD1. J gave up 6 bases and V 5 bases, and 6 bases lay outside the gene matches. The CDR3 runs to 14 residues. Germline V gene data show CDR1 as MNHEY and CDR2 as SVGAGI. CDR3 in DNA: TGTGCCAGCAGTCCCGACAGGGGAGGTCAGCCCCAGCATTTT. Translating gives CASSPDRGGQPQHF.

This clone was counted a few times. The CDR3 DNA is TGCGCCAGCAGCGCGGCCGGGGGGAATCAGCCCCAGCATTTT. This translates into CASSAAGGNQPQHF. The genes are TRBV5-1 and TRBJ1-5, with D tentatively TRBD1 (5 bases). The V and J ends lost 4 bases and 4 bases respectively, with 12 bases between them. The CDR3 totals 14 residues. CDR1 is SGHRS, CDR2 YFSETQ, per germline.

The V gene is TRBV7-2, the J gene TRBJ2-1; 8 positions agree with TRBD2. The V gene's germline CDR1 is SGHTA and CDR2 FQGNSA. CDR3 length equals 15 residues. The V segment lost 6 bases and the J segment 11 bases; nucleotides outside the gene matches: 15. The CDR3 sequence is CASSLYEITSGQQFF. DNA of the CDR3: TGTGCCAGCAGTCTATACGAGATCACTAGCGGACAGCAGTTCTTC. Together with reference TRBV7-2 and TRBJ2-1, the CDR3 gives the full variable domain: GAGVSQSPSNKVTEKGKDVELRCDPISGHTALYWYRQSLGQGLEFLIYFQGNSAPDKSGLPSDRFSAERTGGSVSTLTIQRTQQEDSAVYLCASSLYEITSGQQFFGPGTRLTVL.

This chain's CDR3 is CASSFAPSWPSTDTQYF. The CDR3 DNA reads TGTGCCAGCAGCTTTGCCCCGTCCTGGCCCAGCACAGATACGCAGTATTTT. The chain couples TRBV7-3 to TRBJ2-3; D is undetermined. V was trimmed by 3 bases and J by 0 bases, leaving 16 bases between them. The germline gives CDR1 SGHTA, CDR2 FQGTGA. The CDR3 is 17 residues long. Combining the CDR3 with reference TRBV7-3 and TRBJ2-3 gives the whole variable domain GAGVSQTPSNKVTEKGKYVELRCDPISGHTALYWYRQSLGQGPEFLIYFQGTGAADDSGLPNDRFFAVRPEGSVSTLKIQRTERGDSAVYLCASSFAPSWPSTDTQYFGPGTRLTVL.

In DNA, the CDR3 is TGTGCCATCAGGGCCACCCAGGGACAGACATACTATGGCTACACCTTC. Protein sequence: CAIRATQGQTYYGYTF. This rearrangement joins TRBV10-3 to TRBJ1-2, with TRBD1 matching 7 bases. With 6 bases clipped from V and 3 bases from J, the junction kept 13 bases outside the gene matches. CDR3 length: 16 amino acids. CDR1 is ENHRY and CDR2 is SYGVKD in the germline V gene.

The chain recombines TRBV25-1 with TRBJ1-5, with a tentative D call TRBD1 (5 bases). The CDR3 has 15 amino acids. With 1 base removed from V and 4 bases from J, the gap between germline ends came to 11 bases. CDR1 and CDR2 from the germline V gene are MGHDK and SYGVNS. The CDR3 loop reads CASSEWGGENQPQHF. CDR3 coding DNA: TGTGCCAGCAGTGAATGGGGGGGGGAGAATCAGCCCCAGCATTTT.

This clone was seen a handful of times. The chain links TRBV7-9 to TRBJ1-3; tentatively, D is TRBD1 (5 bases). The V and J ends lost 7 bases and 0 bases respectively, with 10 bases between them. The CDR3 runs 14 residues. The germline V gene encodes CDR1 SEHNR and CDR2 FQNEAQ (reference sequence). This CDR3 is CASTRDSSGNTIYF. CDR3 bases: TGTGCCAGCACCAGGGATTCCTCTGGAAACACCATATATTTT.

The CDR3 DNA is TGTGCCAGCAGCTTAGGGGGGACTAGCGGGATAGTCTCCGAGCAGTACGTC. It codes for CASSLGGTSGIVSEQYV. The chain has TRBV7-9 and TRBJ2-7; 13 bases fit TRBD2. J gave up 6 bases and V 1 base, and 9 bases lay outside the gene matches. Looked up from germline, CDR1 is SEHNR and CDR2 is FQNEAQ (reference sequence). The CDR3 has 17 residues.

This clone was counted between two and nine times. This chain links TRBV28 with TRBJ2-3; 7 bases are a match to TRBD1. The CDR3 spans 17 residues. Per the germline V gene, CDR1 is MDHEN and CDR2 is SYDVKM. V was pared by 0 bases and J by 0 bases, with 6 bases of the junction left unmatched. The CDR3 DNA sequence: TGTGCCAGCAGTTTATGGTCACAGGGGACAAGCACAGATACGCAGTATTTT. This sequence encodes CASSLWSQGTSTDTQYF.

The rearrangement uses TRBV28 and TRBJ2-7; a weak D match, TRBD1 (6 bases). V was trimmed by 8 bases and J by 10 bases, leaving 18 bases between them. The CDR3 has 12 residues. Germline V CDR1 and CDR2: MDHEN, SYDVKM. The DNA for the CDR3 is TGTGCCAGCGGCAATACTTTGGGACACCAGTACTTC. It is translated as CASGNTLGHQYF. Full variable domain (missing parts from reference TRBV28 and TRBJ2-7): DVKVTQSSRYLVKRTGEKVFLECVQDMDHENMFWYRQDPGLGLRLIYFSYDVKMKEKGDIPEGYSVSREKKERFSLILESASTNQTSMYLCASGNTLGHQYFGPGTRLTVT.

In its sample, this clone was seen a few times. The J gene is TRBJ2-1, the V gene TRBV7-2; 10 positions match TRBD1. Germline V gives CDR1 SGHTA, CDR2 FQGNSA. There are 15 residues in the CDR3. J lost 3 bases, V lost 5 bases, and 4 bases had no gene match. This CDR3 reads CASSPDRGRYNEQFF. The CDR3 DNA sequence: TGTGCCAGCAGCCCCGACAGGGGGCGCTACAATGAGCAGTTCTTC.

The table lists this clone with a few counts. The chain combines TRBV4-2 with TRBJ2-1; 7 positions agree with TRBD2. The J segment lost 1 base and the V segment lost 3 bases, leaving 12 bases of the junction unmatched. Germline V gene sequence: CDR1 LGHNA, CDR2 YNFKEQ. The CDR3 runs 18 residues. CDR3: CASSHDLAGALSYNEQFF. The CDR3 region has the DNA TGTGCCAGCAGCCACGACTTGGCGGGAGCCCTATCCTACAATGAGCAGTTCTTC.

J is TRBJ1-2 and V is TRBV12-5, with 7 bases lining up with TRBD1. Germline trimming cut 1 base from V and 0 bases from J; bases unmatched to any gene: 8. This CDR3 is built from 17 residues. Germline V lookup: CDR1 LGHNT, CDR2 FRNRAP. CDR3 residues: CASGLARDSLANYGYTF. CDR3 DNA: TGTGCTAGTGGTTTGGCCCGGGACAGCTTAGCTAACTATGGCTACACCTTC.

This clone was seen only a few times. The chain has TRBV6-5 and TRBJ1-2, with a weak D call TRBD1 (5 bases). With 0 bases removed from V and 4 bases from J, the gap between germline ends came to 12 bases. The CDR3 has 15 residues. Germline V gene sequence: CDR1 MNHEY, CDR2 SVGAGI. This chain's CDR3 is CASSYSFRAGYGYTF. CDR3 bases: TGTGCCAGCAGTTACTCGTTCAGGGCAGGCTATGGCTACACCTTC.

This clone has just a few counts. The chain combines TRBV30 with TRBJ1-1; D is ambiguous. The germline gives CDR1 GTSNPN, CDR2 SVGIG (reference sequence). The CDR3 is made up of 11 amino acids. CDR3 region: CVAGRNTEAFF. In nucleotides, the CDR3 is TGTGTGGCAGGTCGGAACACTGAAGCTTTCTTT.

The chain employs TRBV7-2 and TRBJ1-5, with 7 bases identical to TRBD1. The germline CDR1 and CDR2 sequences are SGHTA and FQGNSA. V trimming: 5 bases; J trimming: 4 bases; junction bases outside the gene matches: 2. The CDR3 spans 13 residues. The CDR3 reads CASSVGQNQPQHF. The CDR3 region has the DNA TGTGCCAGCAGCGTGGGACAGAATCAGCCCCAGCATTTT. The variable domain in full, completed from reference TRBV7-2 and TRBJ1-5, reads GAGVSQSPSNKVTEKGKDVELRCDPISGHTALYWYRQSLGQGLEFLIYFQGNSAPDKSGLPSDRFSAERTGGSVSTLTIQRTQQEDSAVYLCASSVGQNQPQHFGDGTRLSIL.

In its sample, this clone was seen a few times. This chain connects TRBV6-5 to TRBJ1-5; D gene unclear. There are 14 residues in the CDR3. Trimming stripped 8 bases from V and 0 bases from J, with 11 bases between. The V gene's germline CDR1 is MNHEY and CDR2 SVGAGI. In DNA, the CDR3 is TGTGCCAGCGAACAATCGTATAGCAATCAGCCCCAGCATTTT. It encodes CASEQSYSNQPQHF.

The CDR3 DNA sequence: TGCGCCAGCAGCGCCAGGACAGGGGAGCAACCGGAGACCCAGTACTTC. It translates to CASSARTGEQPETQYF. The chain uses TRBV5-1 and TRBJ2-5; 9 nucleotides line up with TRBD1. The CDR3 loop spans 16 amino acids. Losses at the gene ends were 4 bases for V and 5 bases for J; bases not matched to a gene: 12. Germline values: CDR1 SGHRS, CDR2 YFSETQ.

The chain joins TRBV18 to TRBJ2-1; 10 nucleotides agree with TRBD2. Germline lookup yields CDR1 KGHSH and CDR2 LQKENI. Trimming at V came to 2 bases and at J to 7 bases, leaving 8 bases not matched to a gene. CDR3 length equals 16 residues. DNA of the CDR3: TGTGCCAGCTCACCAGGAGCGGGAGGGCCAGGTAATGAGCAGTTCTTC. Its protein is CASSPGAGGPGNEQFF.

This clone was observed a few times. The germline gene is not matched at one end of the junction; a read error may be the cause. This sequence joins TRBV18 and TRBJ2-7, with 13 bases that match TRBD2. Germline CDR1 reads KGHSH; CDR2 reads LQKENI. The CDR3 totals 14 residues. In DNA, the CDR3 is TGTGCCAGCTCACCGGAACTAGCGGGAGGGCCGAACCACTTC. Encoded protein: CASSPELAGGPNHF. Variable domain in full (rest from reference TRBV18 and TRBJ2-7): NAGVMQNPRHLVRRRGQEARLRCSPMKGHSHVYWYRQLPEEGLKFMVYLQKENIIDESGMPKERFSAEFPKEGPSILRIQQVVRGDSAAYFCASSPELAGGPNHFGPGTRLTVT.

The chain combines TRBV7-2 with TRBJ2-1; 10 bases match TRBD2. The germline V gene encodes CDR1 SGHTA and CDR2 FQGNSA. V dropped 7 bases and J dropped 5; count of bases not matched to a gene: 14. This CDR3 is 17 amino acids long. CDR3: CASIRRASGSPNNEQFF. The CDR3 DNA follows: TGTGCCAGCATAAGGAGGGCTAGCGGGAGTCCCAACAATGAGCAGTTCTTC.

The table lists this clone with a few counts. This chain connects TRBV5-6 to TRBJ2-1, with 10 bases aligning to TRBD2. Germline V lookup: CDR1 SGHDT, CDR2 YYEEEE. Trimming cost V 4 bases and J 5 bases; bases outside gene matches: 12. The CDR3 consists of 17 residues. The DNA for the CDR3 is TGTGCCAGCAGCCTGCGGCTCGGGACTAGCGACCACAATGAGCAGTTCTTC. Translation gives CASSLRLGTSDHNEQFF.

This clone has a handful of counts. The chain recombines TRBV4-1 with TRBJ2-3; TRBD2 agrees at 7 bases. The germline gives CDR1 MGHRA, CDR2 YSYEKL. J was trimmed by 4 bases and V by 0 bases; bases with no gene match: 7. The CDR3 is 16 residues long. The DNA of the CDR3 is TGCGCCAGCAGCCAAGATTACGGGAGCGGGGCAGATACGCAGTATTTT. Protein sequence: CASSQDYGSGADTQYF.

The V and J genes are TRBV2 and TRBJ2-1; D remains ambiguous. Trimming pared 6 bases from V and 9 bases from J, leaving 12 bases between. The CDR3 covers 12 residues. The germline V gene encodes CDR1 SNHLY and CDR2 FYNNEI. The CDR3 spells CASRTGYSEQFF. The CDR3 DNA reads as TGTGCCAGCAGAACCGGGTATAGTGAGCAGTTCTTC.

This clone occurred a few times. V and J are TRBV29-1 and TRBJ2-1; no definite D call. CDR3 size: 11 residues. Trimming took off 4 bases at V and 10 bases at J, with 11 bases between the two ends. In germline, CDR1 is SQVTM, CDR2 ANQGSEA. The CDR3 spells CSVGHRWEQFF. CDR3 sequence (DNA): TGCAGCGTTGGACATCGATGGGAGCAGTTCTTC.

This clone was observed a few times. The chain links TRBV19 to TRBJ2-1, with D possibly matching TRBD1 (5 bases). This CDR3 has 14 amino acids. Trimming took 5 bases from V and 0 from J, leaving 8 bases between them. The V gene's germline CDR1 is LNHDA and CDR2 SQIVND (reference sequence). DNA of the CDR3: TGTGCCAGTAGTCCAAGGGGCTCCTACAATGAGCAGTTCTTC. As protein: CASSPRGSYNEQFF.

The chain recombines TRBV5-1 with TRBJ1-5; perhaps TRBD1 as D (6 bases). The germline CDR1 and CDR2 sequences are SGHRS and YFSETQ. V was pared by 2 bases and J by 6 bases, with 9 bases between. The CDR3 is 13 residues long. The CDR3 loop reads CASSFTGSQPQHF. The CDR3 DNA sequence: TGCGCCAGCAGCTTCACAGGGTCTCAGCCCCAGCATTTT.